These T cell receptor beta chains were read from a single sample in a study of blood T cell repertoires in COVID-19. Sequenced by immunoSEQ multiplex PCR; TCRdb stores in-frame clones only, minus some. The sample has over 45,000 clones, around four fifths seen once. The sequenced sample consisted of peripheral blood. Receptors were obtained from a man in his 70s with acute or convalescent COVID-19. Each CDR3 is given with its conserved first and last residue. The order of the fields is D gene, J gene, V gene, CDR3 length, CDR3 protein. D genes are given only for firm matches.

D: .
J: TRBJ1-4
V: TRBV19
length: 14
CDR3: CASTRIATNEKLFF

D: TRBD1
J: TRBJ1-6
V: TRBV27
length: 16
CDR3: CASSLGGGSNNSPLHF

D: TRBD1
J: TRBJ2-3
V: TRBV12-5
length: 12
CDR3: CASTGVADTQYF

D: .
J: TRBJ2-7
V: TRBV30
length: 13
CDR3: CAWNGGRRDEQYF

D: .
J: TRBJ2-5
V: TRBV6-2/TRBV6-3
length: 14
CDR3: CASSYSRSQETQYF

D: .
J: TRBJ2-1
V: TRBV18
length: 14
CDR3: CASSPGAEFNEQFF

D: TRBD2
J: TRBJ2-7
V: TRBV20-1
length: 14
CDR3: CSASTLAGHGEQYF

D: .
J: TRBJ1-2
V: TRBV28
length: 14
CDR3: CASSSGYSNYGYTF

D: TRBD2
J: TRBJ2-1
V: TRBV7-2
length: 17
CDR3: CASSFRGLAGGPREQFF

D: .
J: TRBJ2-1
V: TRBV7-2
length: 15
CDR3: CASSLRGGIYNEQFF

D: TRBD1
J: TRBJ1-1
V: TRBV5-1
length: 14
CDR3: CASSRDRVGTEAFF

D: .
J: TRBJ1-4
V: TRBV20-1
length: 11
CDR3: CSAEEGEKLFF

D: .
J: TRBJ1-4
V: TRBV7-2
length: 14
CDR3: CASSSTGLDEKLFF

D: TRBD1
J: TRBJ1-6
V: TRBV30
length: 16
CDR3: CAWSETGRSFDSPLHF

D: TRBD1
J: TRBJ1-3
V: TRBV19
length: 16
CDR3: CASSTPGQGSGNTIYF

D: TRBD1
J: TRBJ1-6
V: TRBV19
length: 16
CDR3: CASSIVGTGLGSPLHF

D: .
J: TRBJ2-7
V: TRBV29-1
length: 13
CDR3: CSVDAGTVYEQYF

D: TRBD1
J: TRBJ1-1
V: TRBV29-1
length: 13
CDR3: CSPYRDSNTEAFF

D: TRBD1
J: TRBJ2-3
V: TRBV10-2
length: 15
CDR3: CASSERDRGTDTQYF

D: .
J: TRBJ1-1
V: TRBV29-1
length: 12
CDR3: CSVLNRDIEAFF

D: .
J: TRBJ1-6
V: TRBV5-1
length: 13
CDR3: CASRMVDNSPLHF

D: .
J: TRBJ1-2
V: TRBV4-1
length: 15
CDR3: CASSSQVVANYGYTF

D: .
J: TRBJ2-7
V: TRBV6-5
length: 12
CDR3: CAGSTGSYEQYF

D: TRBD2
J: TRBJ2-7
V: TRBV15
length: 16
CDR3: CATSRDRASGTYEQYF

D: TRBD2
J: TRBJ2-1
V: TRBV11-2
length: 14
CDR3: CASSFSGGYNEQFF

D: .
J: TRBJ1-5
V: TRBV30
length: 12
CDR3: CASSGERGPQHF